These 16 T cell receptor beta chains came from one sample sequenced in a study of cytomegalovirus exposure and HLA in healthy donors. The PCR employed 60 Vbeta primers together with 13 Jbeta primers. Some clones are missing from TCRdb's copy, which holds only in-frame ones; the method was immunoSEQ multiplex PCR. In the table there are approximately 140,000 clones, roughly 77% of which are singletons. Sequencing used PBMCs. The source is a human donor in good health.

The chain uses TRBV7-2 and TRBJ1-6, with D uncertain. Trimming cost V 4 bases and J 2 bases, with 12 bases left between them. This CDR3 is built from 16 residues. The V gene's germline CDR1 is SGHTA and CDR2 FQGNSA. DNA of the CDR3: TGTGCCAGCAGCTCCATTGGGCAGGCCTATAATTCACCCCTCCACTTT. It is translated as CASSSIGQAYNSPLHF.

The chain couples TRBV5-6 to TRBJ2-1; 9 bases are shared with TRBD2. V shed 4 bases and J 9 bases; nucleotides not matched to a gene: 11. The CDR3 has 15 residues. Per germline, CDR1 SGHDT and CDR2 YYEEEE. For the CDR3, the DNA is TGTGCCAGCAGCCGTATAGCGGGAGATTTTACTGAGCAGTTCTTC. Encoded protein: CASSRIAGDFTEQFF.

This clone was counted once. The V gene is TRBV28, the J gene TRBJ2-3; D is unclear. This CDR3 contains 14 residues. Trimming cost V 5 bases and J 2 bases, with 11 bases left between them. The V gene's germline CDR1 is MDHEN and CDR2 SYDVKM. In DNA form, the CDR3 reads TGTGCCAGCAGTCTCTACCCGAACACAGATACGCAGTATTTT. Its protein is CASSLYPNTDTQYF.

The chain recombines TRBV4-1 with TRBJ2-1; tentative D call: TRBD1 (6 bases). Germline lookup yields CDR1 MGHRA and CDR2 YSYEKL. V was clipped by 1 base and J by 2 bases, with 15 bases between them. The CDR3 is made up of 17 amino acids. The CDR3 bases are TGCGCCAGCAGCCAAGCTGGGGGCCTACCGCCCTACAATGAGCAGTTCTTC. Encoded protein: CASSQAGGLPPYNEQFF.

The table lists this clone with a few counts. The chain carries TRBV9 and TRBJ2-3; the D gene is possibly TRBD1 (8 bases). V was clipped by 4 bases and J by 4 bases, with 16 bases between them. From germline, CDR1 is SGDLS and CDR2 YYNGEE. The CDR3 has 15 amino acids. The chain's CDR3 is CASSKTGGGPDTQYF. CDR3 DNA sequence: TGTGCCAGCAGCAAAACAGGGGGGGGACCAGATACGCAGTATTTT.

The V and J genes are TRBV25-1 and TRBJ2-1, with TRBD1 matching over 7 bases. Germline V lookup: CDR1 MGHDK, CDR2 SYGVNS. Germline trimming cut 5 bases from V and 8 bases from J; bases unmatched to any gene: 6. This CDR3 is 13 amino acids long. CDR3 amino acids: CASSTGVFDEQFF. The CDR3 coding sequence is TGTGCCAGCAGTACAGGGGTCTTTGATGAGCAGTTCTTC.

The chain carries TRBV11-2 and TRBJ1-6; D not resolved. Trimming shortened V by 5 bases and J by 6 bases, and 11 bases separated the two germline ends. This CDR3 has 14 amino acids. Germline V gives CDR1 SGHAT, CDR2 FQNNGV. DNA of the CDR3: TGTGCCAGCAGCAAGACGACGGGTAATTCACCCCTCCACTTT. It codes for CASSKTTGNSPLHF.

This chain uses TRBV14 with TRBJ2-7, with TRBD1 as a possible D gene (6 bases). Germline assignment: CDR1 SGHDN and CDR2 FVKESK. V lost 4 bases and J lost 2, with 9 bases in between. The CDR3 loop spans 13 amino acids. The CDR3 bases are TGTGCCAGCAGCCGGGACATAGCCTACGAGCAGTACTTC. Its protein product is CASSRDIAYEQYF. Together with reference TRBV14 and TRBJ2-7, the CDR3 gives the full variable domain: EAGVTQFPSHSVIEKGQTVTLRCDPISGHDNLYWYRRVMGKEIKFLLHFVKESKQDESGMPNNRFLAERTGGTYSTLKVQPAELEDSGVYFCASSRDIAYEQYFGPGTRLTVT.

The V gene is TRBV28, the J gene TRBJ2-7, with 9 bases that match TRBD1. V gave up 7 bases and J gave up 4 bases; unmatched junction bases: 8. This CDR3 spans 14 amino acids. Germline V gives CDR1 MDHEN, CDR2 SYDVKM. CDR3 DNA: TGTGCCAGCAAGTTTAGGGACAGGGTTTACGAGCAGTACTTC. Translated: CASKFRDRVYEQYF.

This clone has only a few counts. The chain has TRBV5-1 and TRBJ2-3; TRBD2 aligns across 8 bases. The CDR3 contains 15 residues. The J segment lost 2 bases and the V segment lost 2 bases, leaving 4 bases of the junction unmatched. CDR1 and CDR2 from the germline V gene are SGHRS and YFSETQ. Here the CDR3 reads CASSLSGRLTDTQYF. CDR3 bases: TGCGCCAGCAGCTTAAGCGGGAGACTCACAGATACGCAGTATTTT.

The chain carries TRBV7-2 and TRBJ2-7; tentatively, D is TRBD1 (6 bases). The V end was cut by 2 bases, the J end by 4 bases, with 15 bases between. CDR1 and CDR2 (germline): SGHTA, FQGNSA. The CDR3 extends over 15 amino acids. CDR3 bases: TGTGCCAGCAGCTTAATGAGGGGACAAGGGTACGAGCAGTACTTC. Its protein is CASSLMRGQGYEQYF.

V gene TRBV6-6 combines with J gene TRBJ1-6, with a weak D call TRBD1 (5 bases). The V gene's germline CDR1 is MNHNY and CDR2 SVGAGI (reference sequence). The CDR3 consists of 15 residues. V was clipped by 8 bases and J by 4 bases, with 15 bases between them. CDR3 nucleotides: TGTGCCAGCGGTGCGACGACAGATTATAATTCACCCCTCCACTTT. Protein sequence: CASGATTDYNSPLHF.

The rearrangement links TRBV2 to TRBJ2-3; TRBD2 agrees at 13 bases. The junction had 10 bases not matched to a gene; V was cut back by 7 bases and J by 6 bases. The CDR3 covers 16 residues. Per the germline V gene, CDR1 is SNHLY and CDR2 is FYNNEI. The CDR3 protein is CASTGGTSGTMDTQYF. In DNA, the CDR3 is TGTGCCAGCACCGGGGGGACTAGCGGGACGATGGATACGCAGTATTTT.

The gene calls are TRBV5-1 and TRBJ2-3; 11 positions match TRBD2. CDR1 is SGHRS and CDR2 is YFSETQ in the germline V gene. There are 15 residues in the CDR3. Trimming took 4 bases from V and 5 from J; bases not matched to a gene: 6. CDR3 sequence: CASSLTSGTGDTQYF. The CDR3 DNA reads TGCGCCAGCAGCCTGACTAGCGGGACTGGAGATACGCAGTATTTT. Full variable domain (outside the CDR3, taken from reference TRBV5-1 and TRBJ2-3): KAGVTQTPRYLIKTRGQQVTLSCSPISGHRSVSWYQQTPGQGLQFLFEYFSETQRNKGNFPGRFSGRQFSNSRSEMNVSTLELGDSALYLCASSLTSGTGDTQYFGPGTRLTVL.

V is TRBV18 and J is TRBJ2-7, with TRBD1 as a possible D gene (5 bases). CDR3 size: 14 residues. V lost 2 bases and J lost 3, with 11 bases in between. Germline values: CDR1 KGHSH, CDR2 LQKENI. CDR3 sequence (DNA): TGTGCCAGCTCACCAGAACAGGCCCTCTACGAGCAGTACTTC. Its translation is CASSPEQALYEQYF.

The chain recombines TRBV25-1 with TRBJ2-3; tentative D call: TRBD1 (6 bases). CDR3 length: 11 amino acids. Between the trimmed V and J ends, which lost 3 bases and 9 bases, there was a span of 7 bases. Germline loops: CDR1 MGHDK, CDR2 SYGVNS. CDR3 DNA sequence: TGTGCCAGCAGTGATCAGGGGACGCAGTATTTT. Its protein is CASSDQGTQYF.